These T cell receptor beta chains were read from a single sample in a study of PD-1 blockade in classical Hodgkin lymphoma. Clones were sequenced by immunoSEQ multiplex PCR, and TCRdb holds only the in-frame ones, with some missing. The table lists approximately 25,000 clones, 80% to 85% of them singletons. Sequenced here: peripheral blood mononuclear cells (PBMCs), sampled before the second cycle of nivolumab. All receptors derive from a human donor with classical Hodgkin lymphoma. Both conserved end residues are part of each CDR3. The D gene is left open where the match is weak. Clone size is given for some rows only: seen once, a few or many times, or a class if the clone is expanded.

d_gene: TRBD1
v_gene: TRBV28
len: 15
j_gene: TRBJ2-5
abundance: -
CDR3aa: CASSLVRRGKETQYF
CDR3nt: TGTGCCAGCAGTTTAGTCCGCAGGGGGAAAGAGACCCAGTACTTC

d_gene: -
v_gene: TRBV19
len: 12
j_gene: TRBJ2-1
abundance: -
CDR3aa: CASGLPYNEQFF
CDR3nt: TGTGCCTCGGGACTCCCCTACAATGAGCAGTTCTTC

d_gene: -
v_gene: TRBV10-1
len: 13
j_gene: TRBJ2-5
abundance: few
CDR3aa: CASSESGGETQYF
CDR3nt: TGCGCCAGCAGTGAGTCGGGCGGAGAGACCCAGTACTTC

d_gene: -
v_gene: TRBV10-3
len: 14
j_gene: TRBJ1-2
abundance: -
CDR3aa: CAIRQPTGFNGYTF
CDR3nt: TGTGCCATCAGGCAACCTACAGGGTTCAATGGCTACACCTTC

d_gene: TRBD2
v_gene: TRBV19
len: 13
j_gene: TRBJ2-7
abundance: -
CDR3aa: CATAGGLSYEQYF
CDR3nt: TGTGCCACGGCGGGGGGTCTCTCCTACGAGCAGTACTTC

d_gene: -
v_gene: TRBV27
len: 14
j_gene: TRBJ1-2
abundance: -
CDR3aa: CASSPLSTAYGYTF
CDR3nt: TGTGCCAGCAGCCCACTTTCGACAGCCTATGGCTACACCTTC

d_gene: TRBD1
v_gene: TRBV5-1
len: 15
j_gene: TRBJ2-7
abundance: -
CDR3aa: CASSLSGGHINEQYF
CDR3nt: TGCGCCAGCAGCTTGTCAGGGGGCCATATAAACGAGCAGTACTTC

d_gene: TRBD2
v_gene: TRBV11-3
len: 14
j_gene: TRBJ2-1
abundance: -
CDR3aa: CASSPAGGGNEQFF
CDR3nt: TGTGCCAGCAGCCCCGCGGGGGGCGGGAATGAGCAGTTCTTC

d_gene: -
v_gene: TRBV7-7
len: 16
j_gene: TRBJ2-3
abundance: -
CDR3aa: CASSLGAGTSTDTQYF
CDR3nt: TGTGCTAGCAGCTTAGGGGCAGGGACTAGCACAGATACGCAGTATTTT

d_gene: TRBD2
v_gene: TRBV11-2
len: 15
j_gene: TRBJ2-7
abundance: once
CDR3aa: CASSYLAGPSREQYF
CDR3nt: TGTGCCAGCAGCTACTTAGCGGGCCCGTCTAGGGAGCAGTACTTC

d_gene: TRBD1
v_gene: TRBV5-4
len: 15
j_gene: TRBJ2-5
abundance: -
CDR3aa: CAVRRTGGPQETQYF
CDR3nt: TGTGCCGTCAGACGAACAGGGGGACCTCAAGAGACCCAGTACTTC

d_gene: -
v_gene: TRBV6-1
len: 12
j_gene: TRBJ1-5
abundance: -
CDR3aa: CASSDPIQPQHF
CDR3nt: TGTGCCAGCAGTGACCCCATTCAGCCCCAGCATTTT

d_gene: -
v_gene: TRBV6-1
len: 14
j_gene: TRBJ1-1
abundance: -
CDR3aa: CAARLVMRDTEAFF
CDR3nt: TGTGCCGCGCGACTGGTCATGAGGGACACTGAAGCTTTCTTT

d_gene: -
v_gene: TRBV10-2
len: 15
j_gene: TRBJ1-3
abundance: -
CDR3aa: CASSESRTAQNTIYF
CDR3nt: TGCGCCAGCAGTGAGTCCCGGACAGCCCAAAACACCATATATTTT

d_gene: TRBD2
v_gene: TRBV7-8
len: 16
j_gene: TRBJ2-1
abundance: -
CDR3aa: CASSLGTSGGAHEQFF
CDR3nt: TGTGCCAGCAGCTTAGGCACTAGCGGGGGGGCGCATGAGCAGTTCTTC

d_gene: -
v_gene: TRBV27
len: 14
j_gene: TRBJ2-1
abundance: -
CDR3aa: CASSLSGANNEQFF
CDR3nt: TGTGCCAGCAGTTTATCTGGGGCCAACAATGAGCAGTTCTTC

d_gene: -
v_gene: TRBV7-9
len: 14
j_gene: TRBJ1-1
abundance: -
CDR3aa: CACPLRGEGTEAFF
CDR3nt: TGTGCCTGCCCTTTAAGGGGTGAGGGCACTGAAGCTTTCTTT